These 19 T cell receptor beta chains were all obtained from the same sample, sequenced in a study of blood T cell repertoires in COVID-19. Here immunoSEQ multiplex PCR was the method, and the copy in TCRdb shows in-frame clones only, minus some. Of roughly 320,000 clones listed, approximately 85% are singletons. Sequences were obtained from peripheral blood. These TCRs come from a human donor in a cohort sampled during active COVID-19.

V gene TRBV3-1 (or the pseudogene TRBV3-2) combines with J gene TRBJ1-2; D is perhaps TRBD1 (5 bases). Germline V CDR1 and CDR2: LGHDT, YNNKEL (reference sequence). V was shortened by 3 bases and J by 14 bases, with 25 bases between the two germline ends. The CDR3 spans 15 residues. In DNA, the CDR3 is TGTGCCAGCAGCCATAGAAGAAGTACAGGCAGCACTGGTACCTTC. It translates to CASSHRRSTGSTGTF.

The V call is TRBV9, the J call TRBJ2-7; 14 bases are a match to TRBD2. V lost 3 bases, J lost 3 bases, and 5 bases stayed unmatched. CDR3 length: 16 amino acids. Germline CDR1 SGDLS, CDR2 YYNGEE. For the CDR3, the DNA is TGTGCCAGCAGCGCCGGGACTAGCGGGAGTTTCTACGAGCAGTACTTC. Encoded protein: CASSAGTSGSFYEQYF.

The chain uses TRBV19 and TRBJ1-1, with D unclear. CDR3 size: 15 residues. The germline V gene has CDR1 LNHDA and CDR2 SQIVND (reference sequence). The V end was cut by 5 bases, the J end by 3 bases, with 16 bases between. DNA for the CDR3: TGTGCCAGTAGTTCCCCCGGAGGGAAGTACACTGAAGCTTTCTTT. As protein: CASSSPGGKYTEAFF.

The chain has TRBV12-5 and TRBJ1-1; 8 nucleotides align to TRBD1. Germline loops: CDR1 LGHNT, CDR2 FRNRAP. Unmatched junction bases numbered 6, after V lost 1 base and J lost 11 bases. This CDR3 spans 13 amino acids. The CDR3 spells CASGLGTGMSAFF. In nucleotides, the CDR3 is TGTGCTAGTGGTTTGGGGACAGGGATGTCGGCTTTCTTT.

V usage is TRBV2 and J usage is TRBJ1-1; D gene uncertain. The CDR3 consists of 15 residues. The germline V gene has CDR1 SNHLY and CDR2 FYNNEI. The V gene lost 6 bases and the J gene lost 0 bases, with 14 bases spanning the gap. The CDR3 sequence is CASRSRAIMNTEAFF. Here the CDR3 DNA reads TGTGCCAGCAGGTCGAGGGCAATCATGAACACTGAAGCTTTCTTT.

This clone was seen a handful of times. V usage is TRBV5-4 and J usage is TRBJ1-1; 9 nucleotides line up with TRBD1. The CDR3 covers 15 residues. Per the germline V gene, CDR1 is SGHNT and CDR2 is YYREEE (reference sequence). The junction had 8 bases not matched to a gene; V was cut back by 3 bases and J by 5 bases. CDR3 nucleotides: TGTGCCAGCAGCTCGGACAGGGGAGAGGGGACTGAAGCTTTCTTT. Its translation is CASSSDRGEGTEAFF.

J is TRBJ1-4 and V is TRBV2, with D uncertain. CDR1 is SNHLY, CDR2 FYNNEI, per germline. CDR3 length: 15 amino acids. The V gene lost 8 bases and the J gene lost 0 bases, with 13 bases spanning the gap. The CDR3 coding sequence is TGTGCCAGCTCCAAGGAGGGTGCAACTAATGAAAAACTGTTTTTT. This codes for CASSKEGATNEKLFF.

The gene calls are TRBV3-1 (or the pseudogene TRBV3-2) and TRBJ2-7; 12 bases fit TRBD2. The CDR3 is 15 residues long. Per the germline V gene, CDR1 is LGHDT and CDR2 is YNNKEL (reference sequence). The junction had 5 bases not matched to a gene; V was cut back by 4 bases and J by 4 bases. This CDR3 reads CASSRRTSGAYEQYF. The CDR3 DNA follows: TGTGCCAGCAGCCGGAGGACTAGCGGGGCTTACGAGCAGTACTTC.

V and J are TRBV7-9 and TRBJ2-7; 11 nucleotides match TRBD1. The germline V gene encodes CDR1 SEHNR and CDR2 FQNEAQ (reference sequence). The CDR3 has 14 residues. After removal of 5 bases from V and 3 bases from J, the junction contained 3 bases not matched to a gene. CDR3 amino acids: CASSKGQGDYEQYF. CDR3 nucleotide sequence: TGTGCCAGCAGCAAGGGACAGGGGGACTACGAGCAGTACTTC. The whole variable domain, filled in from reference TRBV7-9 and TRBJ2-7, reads DTGVSQNPRHKITKRGQNVTFRCDPISEHNRLYWYRQTLGQGPEFLTYFQNEAQLEKSRLLSDRFSAERPKGSFSTLEIQRTEQGDSAMYLCASSKGQGDYEQYFGPGTRLTVT.

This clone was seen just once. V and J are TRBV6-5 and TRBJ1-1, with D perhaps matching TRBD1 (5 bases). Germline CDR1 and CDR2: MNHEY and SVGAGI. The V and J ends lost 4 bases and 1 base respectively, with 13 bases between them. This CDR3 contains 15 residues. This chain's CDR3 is CASSSMTVANTEAFF. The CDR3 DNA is TGTGCCAGCAGTTCCATGACAGTAGCGAACACTGAAGCTTTCTTT.

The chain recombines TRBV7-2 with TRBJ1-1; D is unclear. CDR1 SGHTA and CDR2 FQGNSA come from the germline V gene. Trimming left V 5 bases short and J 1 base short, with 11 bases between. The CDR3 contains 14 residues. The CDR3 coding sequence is TGTGCCAGCAGCCCGGTCCTACCGAACACTGAAGCTTTCTTT. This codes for CASSPVLPNTEAFF.

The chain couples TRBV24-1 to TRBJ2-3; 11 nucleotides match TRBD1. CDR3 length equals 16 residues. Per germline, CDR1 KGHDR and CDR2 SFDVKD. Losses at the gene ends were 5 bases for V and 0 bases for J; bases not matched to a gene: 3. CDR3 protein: CATSAGQGASTDTQYF. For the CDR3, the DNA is TGTGCCACCAGTGCCGGACAGGGGGCTAGCACAGATACGCAGTATTTT.

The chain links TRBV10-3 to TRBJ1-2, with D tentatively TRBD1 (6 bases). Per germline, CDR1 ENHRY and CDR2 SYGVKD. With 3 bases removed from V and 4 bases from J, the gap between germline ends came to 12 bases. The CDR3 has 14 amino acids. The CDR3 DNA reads TGTGCCATCAGTGACTACGGCAGGGGCTATGGCTACACCTTC. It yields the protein CAISDYGRGYGYTF.

The CDR3 nucleotides are TGTGCCAGCAGCGTACTCGGACAGGGGGCTAGATATGGCTACACCTTC. Translated: CASSVLGQGARYGYTF. The chain carries TRBV9 and TRBJ1-2, with 11 bases aligning to TRBD1. With 1 base clipped from V and 5 bases from J, the junction kept 7 bases outside the gene matches. The CDR3 is made up of 16 amino acids. CDR1 and CDR2 (germline): SGDLS, YYNGEE.

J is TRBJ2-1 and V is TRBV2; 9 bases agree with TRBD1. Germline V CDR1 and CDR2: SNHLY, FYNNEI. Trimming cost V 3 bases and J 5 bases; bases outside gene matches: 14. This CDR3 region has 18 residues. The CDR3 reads CASSEDRGPSTENNEQFF. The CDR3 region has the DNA TGTGCCAGCAGTGAGGACAGGGGTCCATCGACCGAAAACAATGAGCAGTTCTTC.

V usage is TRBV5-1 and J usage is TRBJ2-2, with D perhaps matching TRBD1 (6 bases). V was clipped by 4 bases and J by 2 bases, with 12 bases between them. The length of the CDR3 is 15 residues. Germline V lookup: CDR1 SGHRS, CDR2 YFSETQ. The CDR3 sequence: CASSPRDTNTGELFF. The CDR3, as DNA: TGCGCCAGCAGCCCCCGGGACACTAACACCGGGGAGCTGTTTTTT.

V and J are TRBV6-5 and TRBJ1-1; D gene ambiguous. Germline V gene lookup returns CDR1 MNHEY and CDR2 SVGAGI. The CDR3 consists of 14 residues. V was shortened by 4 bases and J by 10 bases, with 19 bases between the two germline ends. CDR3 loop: CASSFSEAPKLAFF. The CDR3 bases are TGTGCCAGCAGTTTCTCAGAGGCTCCGAAGTTAGCTTTCTTT.

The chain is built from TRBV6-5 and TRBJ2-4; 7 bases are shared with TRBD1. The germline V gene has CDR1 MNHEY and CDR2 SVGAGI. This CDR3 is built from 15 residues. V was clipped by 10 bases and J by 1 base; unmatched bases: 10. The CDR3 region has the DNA TGTGCCACACGACAGGGCGTGTCGGCCAAAAACATTCAGTACTTC. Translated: CATRQGVSAKNIQYF.

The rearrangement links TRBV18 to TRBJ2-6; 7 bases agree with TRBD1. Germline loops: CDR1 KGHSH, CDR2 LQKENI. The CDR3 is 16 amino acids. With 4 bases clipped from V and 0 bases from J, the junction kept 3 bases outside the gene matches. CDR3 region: CASSLNRGSGANVLTF. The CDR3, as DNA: TGTGCCAGCTCACTCAACAGGGGCTCTGGGGCCAACGTCCTGACTTTC.